This T cell receptor (beta chain) was captured in a study of control samples from healthy donors and cancer patients. The CDR3 length is 12 residues. Germline lookup yields CDR1 SEHNR and CDR2 FQNEAQ (reference sequence). The V gene lost 3 bases and the J gene lost 7 bases, with 6 bases spanning the gap. In its sample, this clone was seen once. The data were produced by immunoSEQ multiplex PCR, yet TCRdb's version contains in-frame clones alone and is incomplete. The table has over 150,000 clones, 90% to 95% seen once. The source is a man aged 25 to 40 in good health. Material for sequencing was blood. The chain is built from TRBV7-9 and TRBJ2-2; D not certain. This chain's CDR3 is CASSLINGELFF. CDR3 bases: TGTGCCAGCAGCTTGATAAACGGGGAGCTGTTTTTT.